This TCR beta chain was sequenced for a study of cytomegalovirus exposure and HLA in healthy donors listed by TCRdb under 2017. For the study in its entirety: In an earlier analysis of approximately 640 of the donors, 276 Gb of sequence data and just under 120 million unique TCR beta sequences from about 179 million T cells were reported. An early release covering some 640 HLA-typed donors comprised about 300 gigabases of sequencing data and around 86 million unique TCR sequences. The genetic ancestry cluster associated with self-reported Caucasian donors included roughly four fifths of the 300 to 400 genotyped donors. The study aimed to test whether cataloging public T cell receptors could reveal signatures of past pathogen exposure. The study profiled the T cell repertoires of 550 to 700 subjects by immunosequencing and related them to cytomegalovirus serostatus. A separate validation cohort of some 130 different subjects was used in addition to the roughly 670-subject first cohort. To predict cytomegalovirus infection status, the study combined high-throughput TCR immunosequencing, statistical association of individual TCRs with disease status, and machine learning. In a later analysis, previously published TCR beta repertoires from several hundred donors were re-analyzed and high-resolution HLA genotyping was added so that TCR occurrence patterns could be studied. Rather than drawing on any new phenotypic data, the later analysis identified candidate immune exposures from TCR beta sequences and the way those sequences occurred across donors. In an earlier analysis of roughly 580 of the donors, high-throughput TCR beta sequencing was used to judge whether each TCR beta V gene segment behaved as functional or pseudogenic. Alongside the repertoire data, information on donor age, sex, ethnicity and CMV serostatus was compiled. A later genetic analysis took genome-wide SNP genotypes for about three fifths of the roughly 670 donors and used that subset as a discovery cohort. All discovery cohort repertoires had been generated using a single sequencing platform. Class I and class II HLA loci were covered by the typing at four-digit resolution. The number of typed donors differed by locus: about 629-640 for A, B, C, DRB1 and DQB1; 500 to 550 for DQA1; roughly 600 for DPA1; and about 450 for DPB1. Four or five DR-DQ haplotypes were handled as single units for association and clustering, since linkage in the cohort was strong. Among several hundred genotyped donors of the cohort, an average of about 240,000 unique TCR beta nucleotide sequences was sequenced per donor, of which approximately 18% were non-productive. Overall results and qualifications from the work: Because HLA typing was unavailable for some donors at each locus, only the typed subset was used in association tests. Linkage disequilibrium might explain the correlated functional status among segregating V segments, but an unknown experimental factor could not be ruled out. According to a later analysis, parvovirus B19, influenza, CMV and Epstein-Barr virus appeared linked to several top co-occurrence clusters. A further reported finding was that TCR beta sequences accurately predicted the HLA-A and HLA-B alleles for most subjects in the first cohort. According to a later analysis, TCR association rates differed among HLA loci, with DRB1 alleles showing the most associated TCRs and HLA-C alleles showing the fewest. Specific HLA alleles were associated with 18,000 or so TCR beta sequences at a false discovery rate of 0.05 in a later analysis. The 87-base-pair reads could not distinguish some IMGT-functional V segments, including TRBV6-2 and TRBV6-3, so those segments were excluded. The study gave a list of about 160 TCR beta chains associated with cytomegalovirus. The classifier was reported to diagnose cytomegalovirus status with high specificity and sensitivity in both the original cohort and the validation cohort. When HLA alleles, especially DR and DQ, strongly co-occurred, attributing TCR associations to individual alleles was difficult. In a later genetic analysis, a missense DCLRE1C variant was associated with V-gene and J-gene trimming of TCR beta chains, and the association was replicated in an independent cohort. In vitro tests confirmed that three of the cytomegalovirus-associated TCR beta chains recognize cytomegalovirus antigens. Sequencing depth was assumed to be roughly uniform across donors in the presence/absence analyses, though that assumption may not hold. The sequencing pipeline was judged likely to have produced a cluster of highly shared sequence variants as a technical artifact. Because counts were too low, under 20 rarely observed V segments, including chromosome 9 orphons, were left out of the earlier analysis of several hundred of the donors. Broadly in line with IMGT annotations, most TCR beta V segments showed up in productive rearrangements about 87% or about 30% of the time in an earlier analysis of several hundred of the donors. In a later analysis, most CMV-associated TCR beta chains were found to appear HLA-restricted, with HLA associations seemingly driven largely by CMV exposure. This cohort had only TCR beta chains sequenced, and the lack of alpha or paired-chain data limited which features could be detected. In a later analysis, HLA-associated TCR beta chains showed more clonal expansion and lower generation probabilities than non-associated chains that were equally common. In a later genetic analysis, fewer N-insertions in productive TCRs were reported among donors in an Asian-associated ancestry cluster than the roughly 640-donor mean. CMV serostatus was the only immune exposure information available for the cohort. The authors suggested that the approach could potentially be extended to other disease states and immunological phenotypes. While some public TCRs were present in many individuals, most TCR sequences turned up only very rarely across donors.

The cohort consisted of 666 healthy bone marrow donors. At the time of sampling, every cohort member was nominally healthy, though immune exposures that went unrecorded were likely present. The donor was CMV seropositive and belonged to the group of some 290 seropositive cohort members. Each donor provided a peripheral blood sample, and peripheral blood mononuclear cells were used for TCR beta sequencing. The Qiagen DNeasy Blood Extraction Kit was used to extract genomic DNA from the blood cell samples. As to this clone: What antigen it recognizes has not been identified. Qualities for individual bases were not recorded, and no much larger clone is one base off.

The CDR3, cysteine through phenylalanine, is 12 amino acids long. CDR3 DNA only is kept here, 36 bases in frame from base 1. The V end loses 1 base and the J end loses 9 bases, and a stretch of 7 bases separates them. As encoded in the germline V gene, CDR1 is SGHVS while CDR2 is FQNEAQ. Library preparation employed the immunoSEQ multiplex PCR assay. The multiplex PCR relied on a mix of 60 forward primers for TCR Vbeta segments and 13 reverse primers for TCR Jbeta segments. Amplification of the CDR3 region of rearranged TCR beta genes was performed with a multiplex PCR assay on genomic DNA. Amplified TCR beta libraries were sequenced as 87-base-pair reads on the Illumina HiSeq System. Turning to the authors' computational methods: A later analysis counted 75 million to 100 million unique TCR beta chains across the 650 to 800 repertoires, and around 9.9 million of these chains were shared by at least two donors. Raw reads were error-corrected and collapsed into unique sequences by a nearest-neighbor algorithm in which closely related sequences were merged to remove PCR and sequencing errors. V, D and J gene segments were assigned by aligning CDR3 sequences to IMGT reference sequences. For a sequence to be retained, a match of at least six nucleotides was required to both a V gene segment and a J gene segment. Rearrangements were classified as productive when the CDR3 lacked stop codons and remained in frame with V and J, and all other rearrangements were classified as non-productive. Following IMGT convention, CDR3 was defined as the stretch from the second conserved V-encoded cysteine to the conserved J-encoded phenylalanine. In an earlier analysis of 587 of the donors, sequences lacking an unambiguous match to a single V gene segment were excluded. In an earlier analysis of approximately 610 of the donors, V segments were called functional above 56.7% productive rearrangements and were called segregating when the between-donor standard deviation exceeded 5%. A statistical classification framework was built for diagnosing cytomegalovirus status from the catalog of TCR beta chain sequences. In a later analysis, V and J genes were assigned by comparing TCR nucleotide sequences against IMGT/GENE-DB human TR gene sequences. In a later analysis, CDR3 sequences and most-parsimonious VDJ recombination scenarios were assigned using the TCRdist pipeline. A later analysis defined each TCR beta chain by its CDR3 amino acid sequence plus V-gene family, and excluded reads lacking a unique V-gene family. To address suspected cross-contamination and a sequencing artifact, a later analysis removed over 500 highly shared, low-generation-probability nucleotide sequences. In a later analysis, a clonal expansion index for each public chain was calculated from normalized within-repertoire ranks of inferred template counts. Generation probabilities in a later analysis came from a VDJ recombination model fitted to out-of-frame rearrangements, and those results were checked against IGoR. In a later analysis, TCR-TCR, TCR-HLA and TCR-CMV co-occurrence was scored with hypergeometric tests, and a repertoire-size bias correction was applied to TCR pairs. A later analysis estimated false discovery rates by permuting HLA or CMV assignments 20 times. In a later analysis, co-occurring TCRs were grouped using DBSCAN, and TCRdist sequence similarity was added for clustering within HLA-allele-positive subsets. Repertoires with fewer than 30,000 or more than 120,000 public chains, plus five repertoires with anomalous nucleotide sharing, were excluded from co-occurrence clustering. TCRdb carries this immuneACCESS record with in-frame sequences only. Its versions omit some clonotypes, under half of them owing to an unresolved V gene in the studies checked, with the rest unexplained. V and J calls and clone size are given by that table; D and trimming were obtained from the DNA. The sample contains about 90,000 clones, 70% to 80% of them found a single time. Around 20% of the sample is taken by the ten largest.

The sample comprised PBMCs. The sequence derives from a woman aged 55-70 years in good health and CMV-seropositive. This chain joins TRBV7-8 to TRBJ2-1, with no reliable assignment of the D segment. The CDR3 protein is CASSLVRLEQFF. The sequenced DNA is TGTGCCAGCAGCTTAGTAAGACTTGAGCAGTTCTTC.